The entry below gives a single TCR beta chain sequence along with its context. Trimming shortened V by 6 bases and J by 6 bases, and 12 bases separated the two germline ends. From germline, CDR1 is SGHDT and CDR2 YYEEEE. The CDR3 covers 12 residues. The sample comes from a study of control samples from healthy donors and cancer patients. Generated by immunoSEQ multiplex PCR, the TCRdb table keeps only in-frame clones and is missing some. The repertoire holds about 50,000 clones, with almost 96% as singletons. This chain joins TRBV5-6 and TRBJ1-1; D unclear. The sequence derives from a woman younger than 45 in good health. The sample taken for sequencing was blood. The CDR3 sequence is CASKAREAEAFF. DNA for the CDR3: TGTGCCAGCAAGGCTCGGGAGGCTGAAGCTTTCTTT.